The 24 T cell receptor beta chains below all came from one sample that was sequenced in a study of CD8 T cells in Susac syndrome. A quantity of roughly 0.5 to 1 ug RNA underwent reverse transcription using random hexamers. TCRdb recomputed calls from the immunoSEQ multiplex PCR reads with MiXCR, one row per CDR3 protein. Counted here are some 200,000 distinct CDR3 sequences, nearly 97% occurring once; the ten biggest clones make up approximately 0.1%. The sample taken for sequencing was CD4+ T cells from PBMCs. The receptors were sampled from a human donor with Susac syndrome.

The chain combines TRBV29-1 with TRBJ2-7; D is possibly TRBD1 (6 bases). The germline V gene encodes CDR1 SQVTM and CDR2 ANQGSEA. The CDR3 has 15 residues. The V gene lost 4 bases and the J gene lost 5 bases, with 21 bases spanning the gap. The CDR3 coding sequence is TGCAGCGTTGTGTTATTAGGGACACAGCAGGACGAGCAGTACTTC. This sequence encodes CSVVLLGTQQDEQYF.

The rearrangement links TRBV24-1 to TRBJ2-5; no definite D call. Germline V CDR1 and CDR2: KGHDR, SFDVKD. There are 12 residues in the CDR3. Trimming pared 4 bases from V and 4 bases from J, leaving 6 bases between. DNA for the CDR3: TGTGCCACCAGTGAAGTAGGAGAGACCCAGTACTTC. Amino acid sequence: CATSEVGETQYF.

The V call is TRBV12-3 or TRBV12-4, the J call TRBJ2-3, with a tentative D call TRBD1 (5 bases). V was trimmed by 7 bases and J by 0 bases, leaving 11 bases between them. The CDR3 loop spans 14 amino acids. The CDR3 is CASKAGISTDTQYF. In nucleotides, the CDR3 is TGTGCCAGCAAAGCAGGGATTAGCACAGATACGCAGTATTTT.

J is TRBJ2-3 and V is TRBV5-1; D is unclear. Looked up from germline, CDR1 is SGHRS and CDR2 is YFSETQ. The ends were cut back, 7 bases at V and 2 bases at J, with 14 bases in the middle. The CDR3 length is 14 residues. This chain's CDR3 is CASGGPQVTDTQYF. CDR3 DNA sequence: TGCGCCAGCGGCGGACCCCAAGTCACAGATACGCAGTATTTT.

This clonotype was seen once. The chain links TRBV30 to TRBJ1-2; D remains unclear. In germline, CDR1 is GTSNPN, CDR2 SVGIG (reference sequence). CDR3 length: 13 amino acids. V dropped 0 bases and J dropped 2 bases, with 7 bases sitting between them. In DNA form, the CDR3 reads TGTGCCTGGAGTGTATCGGAAAACTATGGCTACACCTTC. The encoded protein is CAWSVSENYGYTF.

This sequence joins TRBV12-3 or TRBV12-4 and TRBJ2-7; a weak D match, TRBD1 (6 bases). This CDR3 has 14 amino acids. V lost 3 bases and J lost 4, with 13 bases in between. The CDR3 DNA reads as TGTGCCAGCAGTTTTCAGGGGTTTGGTTACGAGCAGTACTTC. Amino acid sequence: CASSFQGFGYEQYF.

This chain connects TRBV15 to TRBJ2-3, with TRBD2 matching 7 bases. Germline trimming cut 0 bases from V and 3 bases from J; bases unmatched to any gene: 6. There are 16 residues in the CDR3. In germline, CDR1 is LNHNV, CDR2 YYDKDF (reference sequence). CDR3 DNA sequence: TGTGCCACCAGCAGAGATATGGGAGCGGGGACAGATACGCAGTATTTT. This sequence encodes CATSRDMGAGTDTQYF.

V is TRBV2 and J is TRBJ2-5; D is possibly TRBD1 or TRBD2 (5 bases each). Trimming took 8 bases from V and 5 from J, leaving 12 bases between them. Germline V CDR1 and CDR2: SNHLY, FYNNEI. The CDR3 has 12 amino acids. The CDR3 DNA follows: TGTGCCAGCGGGGGAAGACGGGAGACCCAGTACTTC. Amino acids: CASGGRRETQYF.

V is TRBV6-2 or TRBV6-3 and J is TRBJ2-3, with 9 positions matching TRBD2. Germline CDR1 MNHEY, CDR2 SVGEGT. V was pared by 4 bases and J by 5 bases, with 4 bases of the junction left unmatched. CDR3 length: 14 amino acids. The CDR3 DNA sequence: TGTGCCAGCAGTTCAATAGCGGGGGTAGATACGCAGTATTTT. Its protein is CASSSIAGVDTQYF.

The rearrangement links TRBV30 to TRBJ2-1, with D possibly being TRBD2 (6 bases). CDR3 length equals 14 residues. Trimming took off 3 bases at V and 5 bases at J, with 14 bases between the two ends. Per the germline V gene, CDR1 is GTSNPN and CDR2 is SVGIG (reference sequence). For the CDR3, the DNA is TGTGCCTGGAGAGGACTATCATACCACAATGAGCAGTTCTTC. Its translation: CAWRGLSYHNEQFF.

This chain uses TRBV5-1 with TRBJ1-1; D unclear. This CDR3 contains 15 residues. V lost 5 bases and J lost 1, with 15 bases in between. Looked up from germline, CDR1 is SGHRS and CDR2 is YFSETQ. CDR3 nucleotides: TGCGCCAGCAGTGAAGGATCTAATAAGAACACTGAAGCTTTCTTT. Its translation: CASSEGSNKNTEAFF. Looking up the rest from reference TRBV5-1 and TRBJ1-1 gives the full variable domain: KAGVTQTPRYLIKTRGQQVTLSCSPISGHRSVSWYQQTPGQGLQFLFEYFSETQRNKGNFPGRFSGRQFSNSRSEMNVSTLELGDSALYLCASSEGSNKNTEAFFGQGTRLTVV.

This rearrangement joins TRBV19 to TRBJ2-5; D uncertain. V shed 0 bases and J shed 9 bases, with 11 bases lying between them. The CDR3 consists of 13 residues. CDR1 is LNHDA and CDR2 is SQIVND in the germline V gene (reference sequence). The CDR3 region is CASSIDVGSAQYF. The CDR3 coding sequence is TGTGCCAGTAGTATAGACGTGGGTTCGGCCCAGTACTTC. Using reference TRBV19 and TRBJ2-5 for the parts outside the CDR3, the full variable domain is DGGITQSPKYLFRKEGQNVTLSCEQNLNHDAMYWYRQDPGQGLRLIYYSQIVNDFQKGDIAEGYSVSREKKESFPLTVTSAQKNPTAFYLCASSIDVGSAQYFGPGTRLLVL.

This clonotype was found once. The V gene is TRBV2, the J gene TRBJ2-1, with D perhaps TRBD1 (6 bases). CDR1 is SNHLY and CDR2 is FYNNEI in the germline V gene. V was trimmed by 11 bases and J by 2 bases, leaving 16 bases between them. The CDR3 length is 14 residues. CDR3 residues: CAAQGRGTYNEQFF. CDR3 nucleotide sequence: TGTGCCGCCCAGGGCAGGGGAACCTACAATGAGCAGTTCTTC. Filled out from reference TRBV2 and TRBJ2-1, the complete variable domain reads EPEVTQTPSHQVTQMGQEVILRCVPISNHLYFYWYRQILGQKVEFLVSFYNNEISEKSEIFDDQFSVERPDGSNFTLKIRSTKLEDSAMYFCAAQGRGTYNEQFFGPGTRLTVL.

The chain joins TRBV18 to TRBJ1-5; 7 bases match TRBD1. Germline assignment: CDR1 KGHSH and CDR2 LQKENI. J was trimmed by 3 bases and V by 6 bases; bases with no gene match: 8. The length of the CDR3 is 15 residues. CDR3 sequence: CASSLGQEINQPQHF. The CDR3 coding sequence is TGTGCCAGCTCCCTCGGACAGGAGATCAATCAGCCCCAGCATTTT. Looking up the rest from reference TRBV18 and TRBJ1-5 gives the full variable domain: NAGVMQNPRHLVRRRGQEARLRCSPMKGHSHVYWYRQLPEEGLKFMVYLQKENIIDESGMPKERFSAEFPKEGPSILRIQQVVRGDSAAYFCASSLGQEINQPQHFGDGTRLSIL.

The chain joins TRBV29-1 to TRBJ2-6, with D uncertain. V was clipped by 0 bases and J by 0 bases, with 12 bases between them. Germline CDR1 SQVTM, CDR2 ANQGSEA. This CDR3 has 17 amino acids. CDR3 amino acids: CSVEDPVFGSGANVLTF. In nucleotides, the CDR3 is TGCAGCGTTGAAGATCCGGTGTTCGGCTCTGGGGCCAACGTCCTGACTTTC.

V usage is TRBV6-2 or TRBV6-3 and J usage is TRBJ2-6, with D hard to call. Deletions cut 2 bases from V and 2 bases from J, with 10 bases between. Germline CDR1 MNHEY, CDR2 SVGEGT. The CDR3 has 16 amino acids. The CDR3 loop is CASSYAGIAGANVLTF. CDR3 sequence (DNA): TGTGCCAGCAGTTACGCTGGGATTGCTGGGGCCAACGTCCTGACTTTC.

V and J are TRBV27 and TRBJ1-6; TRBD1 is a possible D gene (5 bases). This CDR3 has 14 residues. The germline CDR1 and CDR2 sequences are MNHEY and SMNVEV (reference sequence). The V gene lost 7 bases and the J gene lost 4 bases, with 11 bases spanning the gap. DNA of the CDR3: TGTGCCAGCATGGGGGAGGCTTATAATTCACCCCTCCACTTT. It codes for CASMGEAYNSPLHF.

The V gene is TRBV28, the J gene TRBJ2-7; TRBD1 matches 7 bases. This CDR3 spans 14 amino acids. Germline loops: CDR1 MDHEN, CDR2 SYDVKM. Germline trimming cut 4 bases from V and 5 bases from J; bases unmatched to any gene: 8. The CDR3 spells CASSYARQGHEQYF. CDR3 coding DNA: TGTGCCAGCAGTTACGCGCGACAGGGCCACGAGCAGTACTTC. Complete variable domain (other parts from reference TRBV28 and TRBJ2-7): DVKVTQSSRYLVKRTGEKVFLECVQDMDHENMFWYRQDPGLGLRLIYFSYDVKMKEKGDIPEGYSVSREKKERFSLILESASTNQTSMYLCASSYARQGHEQYFGPGTRLTVT.

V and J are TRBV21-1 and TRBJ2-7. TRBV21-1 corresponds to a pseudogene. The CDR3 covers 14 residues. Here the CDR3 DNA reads TGTGCCAGCAGCAAAAGCGGGGTTCACTACGAGCAGTACTTC. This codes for CASSKSGVHYEQYF.

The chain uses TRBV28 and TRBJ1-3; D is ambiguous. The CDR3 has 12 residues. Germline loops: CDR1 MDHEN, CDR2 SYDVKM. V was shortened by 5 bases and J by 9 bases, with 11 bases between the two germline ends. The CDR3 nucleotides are TGTGCCAGCAGTACGGGCGCCTCCACCATATATTTT. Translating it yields CASSTGASTIYF.

The CDR3 reads CAWGSAGLTQYF. In nucleotides, the CDR3 is TGTGCCTGGGGTTCGGCAGGGCTGACCCAGTACTTC. The V call is TRBV30, the J call TRBJ2-5; D might be TRBD1 (5 bases). The CDR3 spans 12 residues. Trimming shortened V by 5 bases and J by 7 bases, and 14 bases separated the two germline ends. Germline CDR1 is GTSNPN and CDR2 is SVGIG (reference sequence).

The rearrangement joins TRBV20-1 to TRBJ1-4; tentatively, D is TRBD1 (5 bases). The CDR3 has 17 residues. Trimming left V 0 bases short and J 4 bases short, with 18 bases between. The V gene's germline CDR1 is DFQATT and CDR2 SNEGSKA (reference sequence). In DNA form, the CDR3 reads TGCAGTGCTAGAGATTCGGCGGTTGGGGCGATTAATGAAAAACTGTTTTTT. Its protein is CSARDSAVGAINEKLFF.

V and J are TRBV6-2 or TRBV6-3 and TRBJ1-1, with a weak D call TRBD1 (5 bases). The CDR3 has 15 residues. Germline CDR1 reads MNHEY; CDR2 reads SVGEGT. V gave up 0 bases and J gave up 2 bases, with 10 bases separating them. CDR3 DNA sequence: TGTGCCAGCAGTTACTCCCCCAGGGTAAACACTGAAGCTTTCTTT. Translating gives CASSYSPRVNTEAFF.

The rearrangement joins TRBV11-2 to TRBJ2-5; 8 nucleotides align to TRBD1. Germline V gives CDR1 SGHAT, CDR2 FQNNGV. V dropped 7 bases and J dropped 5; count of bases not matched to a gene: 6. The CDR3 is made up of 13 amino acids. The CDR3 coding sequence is TGTGCCAGCACCCGGACAGGGTCGGAGACCCAGTACTTC. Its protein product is CASTRTGSETQYF. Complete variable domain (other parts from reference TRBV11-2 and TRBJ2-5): EAGVAQSPRYKIIEKRQSVAFWCNPISGHATLYWYQQILGQGPKLLIQFQNNGVVDDSQLPKDRFSAERLKGVDSTLKIQPAKLEDSAVYLCASTRTGSETQYFGPGTRLLVL.